The rows below give T cell receptor beta chains drawn from one sample of a study of blood T cells in healthy people across ages. TCRdb called the 5' RACE reads again in MiXCR, with one record for every CDR3 protein. The sample holds hundreds of thousands of distinct CDR3 sequences, approximately 49% seen once. The sample taken for sequencing was blood. The receptors originated from a man aged 25-45 years in good health. CDR3s include the opening cysteine and the closing phenylalanine or tryptophan. D genes are given only for firm matches. Expanded clones are given a class, and other clones once, few, many or no size at all.

CDR3nt	CDR3aa	d_gene	j_gene	v_gene	abundance
TGTGCCATCAGTGAGCAAAGACAGGGGGTGGCGGAGACCCAGTACTTC	CAISEQRQGVAETQYF	TRBD1	TRBJ2-5	TRBV10-3	NA
TGTGCCAACAGTGAATACAGCGGCGGATTTTACGAGCAGTACTTC	CANSEYSGGFYEQYF	NA	TRBJ2-7	TRBV6-1	NA
TGTGCCAGCAGCCAAACAGAAGCGCGTAGGTACTTC	CASSQTEARRYF	NA	TRBJ2-5	TRBV14	NA
TGCGCCAGCAGCCTCTACTCCTTGACAGGGGACTACGAGCAGTACTTC	CASSLYSLTGDYEQYF	TRBD1	TRBJ2-7	TRBV5-1	NA
TGTGCCAGCAGCCGGGACGGGGCAAGCACAGATACGCAGTATTTT	CASSRDGASTDTQYF	NA	TRBJ2-3	TRBV9	few
TGTGCCAGCAGCCGACTAGCGGGGGAGGCAGATACGCAGTATTTT	CASSRLAGEADTQYF	TRBD2	TRBJ2-3	TRBV6-1	NA
TGTGCCAGCAGCTTATTTGGCGTTGCTGAGCAGTTCTTC	CASSLFGVAEQFF	NA	TRBJ2-1	TRBV7-2	NA
TGTGCCAGCAGCCAAAGGACGACACGCAGCTACGAGCAGTACTTC	CASSQRTTRSYEQYF	NA	TRBJ2-7	TRBV6-1	NA
TGTGCCAGCAGCATACGGACAGGGGGCGGAGGAACTGAAGCTTTCTTT	CASSIRTGGGGTEAFF	TRBD1	TRBJ1-1	TRBV7-2	NA
TGTGCCAGCAGCCCGCCAGGAGGCTCAGATACGCAGTATTTT	CASSPPGGSDTQYF	NA	TRBJ2-3	TRBV7-9	NA
TGTGCCAGCAGCCAACCTGGACTAGCGGAGAGGGGAGAGCAGTTCTTC	CASSQPGLAERGEQFF	TRBD2	TRBJ2-1	TRBV3-1	NA
TGTGCCAGCAGCGGACAGGGGTCCGAGCAGTACTTC	CASSGQGSEQYF	TRBD1	TRBJ2-7	TRBV2	once
TGTGCCAGCAGCTGGGGACAGGGTCAGCCCCAGCATTTT	CASSWGQGQPQHF	TRBD1	TRBJ1-5	TRBV7-2	NA
TGTGCCATCAGTGATCTAGTGAGTTCGGTAGGGGGCAGGTCAGATACGCAGTATTTT	CAISDLVSSVGGRSDTQYF	TRBD1	TRBJ2-3	TRBV10-3	few
TGTGCCAGCAGCGCCTGGACAGGGGCCACCGGGGAGCTGTTTTTT	CASSAWTGATGELFF	TRBD1	TRBJ2-2	TRBV11-3	NA
TGTGCCAGCTCACCGACTAGCGAGACCTACGAGCAGTACTTC	CASSPTSETYEQYF	TRBD2	TRBJ2-7	TRBV18	NA
TGCGCCGGCAGCCAAGGTTGGAACTGGAAAGAGGAGACCCAGTACTTC	CAGSQGWNWKEETQYF	NA	TRBJ2-5	TRBV4-1	NA
TGCAGTGCTAGCGGGTCGCCCAAAAGCTCCTACGAGCAGTACTTC	CSASGSPKSSYEQYF	NA	TRBJ2-7	TRBV20-1	few
TGCGCCAGCAGCCTATTTGGGGAAGAGAACGGGGAGCTGTTTTTT	CASSLFGEENGELFF	NA	TRBJ2-2	TRBV4-1	NA
TGTGCCAGCAGCCTTAGGCGGGACATACGCTCTGGGGCCAACGTCCTGACTTTC	CASSLRRDIRSGANVLTF	NA	TRBJ2-6	TRBV21-1	few
TGCAGTGCTGCTAGCGGGGGTTCCTGCAATGAGCAGTTCTTC	CSAASGGSCNEQFF	TRBD2	TRBJ2-1	TRBV20-1	once
TGCAGTGCTAGAAACAGCCTAGCGGGGGTCGCCGACTCCTACAATGAGCAGTTCTTC	CSARNSLAGVADSYNEQFF	TRBD2	TRBJ2-1	TRBV20-1	NA
TGCAGCGTTATGGAGACAGCCTATGAAAAACTGTTTTTT	CSVMETAYEKLFF	NA	TRBJ1-4	TRBV29-1	few
TGCAGCGCCTCAACCTCCGGACAGGGAGCAGATACGCAGTATTTT	CSASTSGQGADTQYF	TRBD1	TRBJ2-3	TRBV29-1	few
TGCAGTGCTAGAGTCCCAGAAAGCGATACGCAGTATTTT	CSARVPESDTQYF	NA	TRBJ2-3	TRBV20-1	few
TGTGCCAGCAGTCGAGTCTTGGGACAACCTAACTATGGCTACACCTTC	CASSRVLGQPNYGYTF	NA	TRBJ1-2	TRBV6-2/TRBV6-3	NA
TGTGCCAACAGTTGGGTCGGGGGGGCAGTGGATACGCAGTATTTT	CANSWVGGAVDTQYF	TRBD2	TRBJ2-3	TRBV12-3/TRBV12-4	NA
TGTGCCAGCAGCTTACGGGACTCCCTCGAGCAGTACTTC	CASSLRDSLEQYF	NA	TRBJ2-7	TRBV7-8	NA
TGTGCCACAGTAACGGAAGGGTTGAACACTGAAGCTTTCTTT	CATVTEGLNTEAFF	NA	TRBJ1-1	TRBV6-2/TRBV6-3	NA
TGTGCCAGTAGTATCGGGATGAACACTGAAGCTTTCTTT	CASSIGMNTEAFF	NA	TRBJ1-1	TRBV19	NA
TGTGCCAACAGCTTAGGGGACGGGACTAGCGTGGAGACCCAGTACTTC	CANSLGDGTSVETQYF	TRBD2	TRBJ2-5	TRBV7-9	NA
TGTGCCAGCAGTATCTACCCCGAGACCCAGTACTTC	CASSIYPETQYF	NA	TRBJ2-5	TRBV12-3/TRBV12-4	few
TGTGCCAGCAGCCGCACACGTGAAAATAGCAATCAGCCCCAGCATTTT	CASSRTRENSNQPQHF	NA	TRBJ1-5	TRBV4-2	NA
TGTGCCAGCAGCCAAGCAGGGGGTGGTGAAAAACTGTTTTTT	CASSQAGGGEKLFF	TRBD1	TRBJ1-4	TRBV4-2	few
TGCAGTGCTAGAGATAACAGGGGACTTCAACAGCCCCAGCATTTT	CSARDNRGLQQPQHF	TRBD1	TRBJ1-5	TRBV20-1	NA
TGTGCCACCGCTAAGACTAGCGGGGGCAATGAGCAGTTCTTC	CATAKTSGGNEQFF	TRBD2	TRBJ2-1	TRBV5-4	NA
TGTGCCAGCAATTCAGGACAGGGGATATTAGAGACCCAGTACTTC	CASNSGQGILETQYF	TRBD1	TRBJ2-5	TRBV6-6	NA
TGTGCCAGCAGTTTAGCGCTTGGGCAGGGTAGGACTGAAGCTTTCTTT	CASSLALGQGRTEAFF	NA	TRBJ1-1	TRBV12-3/TRBV12-4	NA
TGTGCCAGCAGCGCGCCGCCCCTCGCGACGGGTAGCTCCTACGAGCAGTACTTC	CASSAPPLATGSSYEQYF	NA	TRBJ2-7	TRBV7-9	few
TGTGCCAGCAGCCCCAGACAGGGGGCGCGTAGGGGCTACACCTTC	CASSPRQGARRGYTF	TRBD1	TRBJ1-2	TRBV7-3	few
TGTGCCAGCAGCCTTGCGGGGCGGGTCTACGAGCAGTACTTC	CASSLAGRVYEQYF	NA	TRBJ2-7	TRBV28	NA
TGTGCCAGCAGTGCTCAAGCCTATGGCTACACCTTC	CASSAQAYGYTF	NA	TRBJ1-2	TRBV6-2/TRBV6-3	NA
TGTGCCAGCAGCCCCGGGGGAGGTTACCCCCTCCACTTT	CASSPGGGYPLHF	NA	TRBJ1-6	TRBV3-1	few
TGTGCCAGCAGCGTAACTAGCATGATTAAAGAGACCCAGTACTTC	CASSVTSMIKETQYF	NA	TRBJ2-5	TRBV9	many
TGTGCCAGCAGTTACGCAACGGACCAAGAGACCCAGTACTTC	CASSYATDQETQYF	NA	TRBJ2-5	TRBV6-2/TRBV6-3	NA